This entry features one T cell receptor beta chain sequence. Measured with immunoSEQ multiplex PCR; TCRdb has only the in-frame clones, and not every one. The sample records around 60,000 clones, roughly 83% being singletons. This CDR3 has 17 residues. Deletions cut 5 bases from V and 4 bases from J, with 18 bases between. The germline CDR1 and CDR2 sequences are MDHEN and SYDVKM. The sample is drawn from a study of blood T cell repertoires in COVID-19. At the level of the study: Specimens from acute and convalescent COVID-19 originated in the United States, Italy and Spain. Sample material is recorded as cDNA or gDNA derived from T cells, B-cell-depleted T cells, or PBMCs.

The clonotype originates from a man in his sixties with COVID-19, enrolled during active disease. The chain joins TRBV28 to TRBJ2-6, with D possibly matching TRBD1 (6 bases). Sequencing was carried out using peripheral blood. In DNA form, the CDR3 reads TGTGCCAGCAGTCCACTACTGGGGGCGCGGGGGGCCAACGTCCTGACTTTC. Translation gives CASSPLLGARGANVLTF.